This T cell receptor beta chain derives from a study of post-analysis software for immune sequencing data. Background on the study: As for disease course, relapsing-remitting, secondary progressive and progressive-relapsing multiple sclerosis were all included.

Study results and limitations: The five TRBV segments detected at higher frequency in patients than in controls included TRBV5-6, TRBV5-1 and TRBV20-1. Significantly decreased normalized Chao1 diversity was recorded for multiple sclerosis patients relative to controls. By F measure, strong co-clustering occurred among samples prepared in the same batch.

This clonotype was found once. What it binds is unknown. This CDR3 region has 11 residues. Germline lookup yields CDR1 GTSNPN and CDR2 SVGIG (reference sequence). V was cut by 4 bases and J by 1 base, with 4 bases left in between. Carried by the TCR beta cDNA libraries were unique molecular identifiers. TCRdb passed the PCR reads through MiXCR, listing each CDR3 protein once. The sample lists about 500,000 distinct CDR3 sequences, nearly 45% occurring once. The receptor was isolated from a girl aged 10-17 years with multiple sclerosis. The chain joins TRBV30 to TRBJ1-1, with D uncertain. Material for sequencing was blood. This CDR3 is CAWIRNTEAFF. CDR3 DNA: TGTGCCTGGATAAGGAACACTGAAGCTTTCTTT.